Reported below is one TCR beta chain. What it recognizes is unknown. PCR employed 60 Vbeta and 13 Jbeta primers. Assay: immunoSEQ multiplex PCR; the TCRdb copy retains only in-frame clones and omits some. The sample has 50,000 to 70,000 clones; around 73% are singletons. The data belong to a study of cytomegalovirus exposure and HLA in healthy donors. Points from the study as a whole: In a later analysis, HLA-associated beta chains showed higher expansion and lower generation probabilities than comparable chains. Later analysis showed TCR association rates varying by HLA locus, highest for DRB1 and lowest for HLA-C. After further analysis at a later stage, some 15,000 TCR beta sequences were associated with HLA alleles at 0.05 false discovery rate.

The source material was PBMCs. This clonotype was sampled from a girl aged 5-17 years in good health and CMV-seropositive.

CDR3 sequence reads: CASSWTGQGHGYTF. In DNA form, the CDR3 reads TGCGCCAGCAGCTGGACGGGACAGGGTCATGGCTACACCTTC. V usage is TRBV5-1 and J usage is TRBJ1-2; TRBD1 matches at 9 bases. With 3 bases clipped from V and 6 bases from J, the junction kept 6 bases outside the gene matches. This CDR3 has 14 amino acids. Germline V gene sequence: CDR1 SGHRS, CDR2 YFSETQ.